This paragraph covers one T cell receptor (beta chain) sequence. Authors' methods: Amplification of reference gene primers was used by the study to estimate nucleated cell counts. Profiled with immunoSEQ multiplex PCR; TCRdb holds only in-frame clones, not every one. Clonal size and the V and J genes are those of that table, whereas D and trimming came from the DNA. The sample lists about 140,000 clones, about 82% occurring once. The data were taken from a study of blood T cell repertoires in COVID-19. In the study overall: Some COVID-19 samples were acute and others convalescent; all came from the United States, Italy and Spain. Nucleic acid was either cDNA or gDNA, and it came from T cells, B-cell-depleted T cells, or PBMCs.

CDR1 is MDHEN and CDR2 is SYDVKM in the germline V gene. With V trimmed by 5 bases and J by 11 bases, 13 bases remained unmatched. The CDR3 consists of 16 residues. The clonotype comes from a man aged 50-59 years with acute or convalescent COVID-19. This chain connects TRBV28 to TRBJ1-6; 9 nucleotides align to TRBD1. The specimen sequenced was peripheral blood. The CDR3 spells CASSPRPGTGWPPLHF. Written as DNA, the CDR3 is TGTGCCAGCAGTCCCCGACCCGGGACAGGGTGGCCACCCCTCCACTTT.